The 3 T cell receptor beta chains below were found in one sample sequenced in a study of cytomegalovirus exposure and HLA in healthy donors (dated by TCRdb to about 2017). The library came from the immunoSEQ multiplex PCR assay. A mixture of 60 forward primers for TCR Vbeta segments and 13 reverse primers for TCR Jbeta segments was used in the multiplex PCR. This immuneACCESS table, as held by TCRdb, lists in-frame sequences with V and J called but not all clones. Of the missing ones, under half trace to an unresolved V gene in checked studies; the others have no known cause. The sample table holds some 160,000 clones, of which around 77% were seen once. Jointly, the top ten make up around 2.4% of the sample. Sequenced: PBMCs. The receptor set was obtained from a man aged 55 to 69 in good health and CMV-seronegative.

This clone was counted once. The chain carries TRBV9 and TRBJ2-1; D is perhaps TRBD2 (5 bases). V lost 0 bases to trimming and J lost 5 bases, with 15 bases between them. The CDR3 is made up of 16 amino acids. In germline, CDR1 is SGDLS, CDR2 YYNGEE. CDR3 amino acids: CASSVGISENNNEQFF. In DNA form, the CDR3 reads TGTGCCAGCAGCGTAGGGATTAGCGAAAACAACAATGAGCAGTTCTTC.

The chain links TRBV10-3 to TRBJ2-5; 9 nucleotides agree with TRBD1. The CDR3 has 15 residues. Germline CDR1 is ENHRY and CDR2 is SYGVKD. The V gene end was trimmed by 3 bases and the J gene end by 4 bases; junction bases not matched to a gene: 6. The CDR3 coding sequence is TGTGCCATCAGTGATGCCGGGACAGGGCGAGAGACCCAGTACTTC. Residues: CAISDAGTGRETQYF.

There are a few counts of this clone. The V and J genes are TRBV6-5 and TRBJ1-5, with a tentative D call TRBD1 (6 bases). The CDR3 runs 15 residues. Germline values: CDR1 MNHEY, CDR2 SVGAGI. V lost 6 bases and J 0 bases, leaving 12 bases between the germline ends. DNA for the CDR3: TGTGCCAGCAGAGCGACAGGTTTTAGCAATCAGCCCCAGCATTTT. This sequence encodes CASRATGFSNQPQHF.